The clone carrying this T cell receptor (beta chain) was found a few times. The antigen is unknown. The PCR was carried out with 60 Vbeta primers and 13 Jbeta primers. The protocol was immunoSEQ multiplex PCR, while the TCRdb copy is restricted to in-frame clones and leaves out a portion. The sample holds tens of thousands of clones, approximately 79% seen once. CDR3 length: 15 amino acids. The V and J ends lost 0 bases and 6 bases respectively, with 12 bases between them. Germline CDR1 reads MNHNS; CDR2 reads SASEGT. This entry comes from a study of cytomegalovirus exposure and HLA in healthy donors. Study-wide findings and caveats: Fewer N-insertions than the approximately 700-donor mean were reportedly shown by an Asian-associated ancestry cluster in a later analysis.

The TCR was taken from a woman between 40 and 50 years old in good health and CMV-seropositive. Sequenced: PBMCs. J is TRBJ2-1 and V is TRBV6-1; possibly TRBD2 for D (6 bases). The CDR3 reads CASSEAGLASNEQFF. The CDR3 DNA is TGTGCCAGCAGTGAAGCGGGCCTAGCGTCCAATGAGCAGTTCTTC.